This T cell receptor beta chain was sequenced during a study of PD-L1 blockade in urothelial cancer. Study summary: Atezolizumab 1,200 mg was given intravenously every 3 weeks, starting 2014.

To note about this clone: Its target is unknown.

Study conclusions and caveats: Better survival was predicted by below-median pretreatment blood TCR clonality.

Profiling relied on immunoSEQ multiplex PCR, and the TCRdb table lists in-frame clones only, not all of them. The table has 45,000 to 50,000 clones, about 91% seen once. Germline-derived CDR1 and CDR2 are SGHNT and YYREEE (reference sequence). There are 15 residues in the CDR3. V was pared by 5 bases and J by 6 bases, with 4 bases of the junction left unmatched. This receptor was obtained from a man older than 75 with urothelial cancer. The sample was PBMCs, taken around atezolizumab (anti-PD-L1) treatment. The V gene is TRBV5-4, the J gene TRBJ2-1; 14 nucleotides agree with TRBD2. The CDR3 is CASRNGLAGGNEQFF. CDR3 coding DNA: TGTGCCAGCAGGAACGGACTAGCGGGAGGCAATGAGCAGTTCTTC.